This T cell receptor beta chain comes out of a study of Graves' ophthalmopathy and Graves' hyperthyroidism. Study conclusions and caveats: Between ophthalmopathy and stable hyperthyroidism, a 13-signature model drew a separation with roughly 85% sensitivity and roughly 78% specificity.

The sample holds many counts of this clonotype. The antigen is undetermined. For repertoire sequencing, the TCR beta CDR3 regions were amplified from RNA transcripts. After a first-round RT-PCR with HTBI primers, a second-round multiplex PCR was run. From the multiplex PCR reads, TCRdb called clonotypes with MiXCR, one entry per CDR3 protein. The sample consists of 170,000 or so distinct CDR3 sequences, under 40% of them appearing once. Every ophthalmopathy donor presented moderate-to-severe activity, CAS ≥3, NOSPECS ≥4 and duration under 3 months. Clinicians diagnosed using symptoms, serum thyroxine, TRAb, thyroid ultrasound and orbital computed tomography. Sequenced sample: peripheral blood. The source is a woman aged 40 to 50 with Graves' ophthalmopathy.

The CDR3 loop is CASSATADTEAFF. CDR3 DNA sequence: TGTGCCAGCAGTGCGACAGCGGACACTGAAGCTTTCTTT. The rearrangement uses TRBV6-4 and TRBJ1-1, with a weak D call TRBD1 (5 bases). V shed 4 bases and J shed 3 bases, with 9 bases lying between them. Per germline, CDR1 MRHNA and CDR2 SNTAGT. CDR3 length: 13 residues.